Below are 29 T cell receptor beta chains sequenced from a single sample in a study of CD8+CD57+ T cells in acquired aplastic anemia. Genomic DNA, the template, was used for profiling of the TCR beta VDJ and CDR3. Using its own MiXCR run on the reads, TCRdb lists one record per CDR3 protein. The data contain about 160,000 distinct CDR3 sequences, 48% of them seen just once; the ten biggest clones take up more than 30%. Sequencing was done on patients that had shown CD8+CD57+ cell expansion by flow cytometry. The sample comprised sorted CD4+, CD8+, or CD8+CD57+ T cells (not recorded which) from PBMCs. The receptors were gathered from a human donor with aplastic anemia.

This clonotype is a singleton in its sample. A much larger clone lies a single base off, so this may be a read error. The conserved phenylalanine or tryptophan is not found at the CDR3 terminus, so this likely reflects a read error. The rearrangement joins TRBV3-1 to TRBJ2-7; D is unresolved. The CDR3 runs 14 residues. V was cut by 4 bases and J by 0 bases, with 10 bases left in between. Per germline, CDR1 LGHDT and CDR2 YNNKEL (reference sequence). This chain's CDR3 is CASSLDLTSYEQYL. CDR3 nucleotides: TGTGCCAGCAGCCTCGACTTAACCTCCTACGAGCAGTACCTC.

This clonotype was seen repeatedly, ten times or more. The chain has TRBV7-9 and TRBJ1-2; unclear D gene. Germline loops: CDR1 SEHNR, CDR2 FQNEAQ (reference sequence). The length of the CDR3 is 14 residues. Between the trimmed V and J ends, which lost 3 bases and 6 bases, there was a span of 14 bases. DNA of the CDR3: TGTGCCAGCAGCTTCGTACCGGGTAATGATGGCTACACCTTC. Translating gives CASSFVPGNDGYTF. The whole variable domain, remainder taken from reference TRBV7-9 and TRBJ1-2, is DTGVSQNPRHKITKRGQNVTFRCDPISEHNRLYWYRQTLGQGPEFLTYFQNEAQLEKSRLLSDRFSAERPKGSFSTLEIQRTEQGDSAMYLCASSFVPGNDGYTFGSGTRLTVV.

The rearrangement links TRBV5-1 to TRBJ1-2, with 8 bases that match TRBD1. The CDR3 sequence is 15 residues long. Losses at the gene ends were 4 bases for V and 4 bases for J; bases not matched to a gene: 9. Germline-derived CDR1 and CDR2 are SGHRS and YFSETQ. The CDR3 DNA sequence: TGCGCCAGCAGCGACCGTGGACAGGGAGCCTATGGCTACACCTTC. Amino acid sequence: CASSDRGQGAYGYTF.

This clonotype was counted a few times. This sequence joins TRBV7-6 and TRBJ1-1, with D unresolved. V was pared by 1 base and J by 2 bases, with 11 bases between. This CDR3 has 15 residues. Germline CDR1 is SGHVS and CDR2 is FNYEAQ. CDR3 sequence reads: CASSLGFGSNTEAFF. The CDR3 DNA follows: TGTGCCAGCAGCTTAGGATTCGGGAGCAACACTGAAGCTTTCTTT.

To note about this clonotype: The junction departs from the called germline gene at one end, perhaps through a read error. The rearrangement joins TRBV10-3 to TRBJ1-2, with 7 bases that match TRBD1. The CDR3 length is 14 residues. CDR1 and CDR2 (germline): ENHRY, SYGVKD. The CDR3 DNA sequence: TGTGCCGTCAGCGAGGGGGCGCGGAACTATGGCTACATCTTC. It yields the protein CAVSEGARNYGYIF.

This clonotype appeared many times. The chain has TRBV20-1 and TRBJ2-1; 13 bases are a match to TRBD2. Germline V CDR1 and CDR2: DFQATT, SNEGSKA (reference sequence). The CDR3 runs 17 residues. V dropped 5 bases and J dropped 4; count of bases not matched to a gene: 11. The CDR3 DNA reads as TGCAGTGCTCCCGAAGGACTAGCGGGAGTGGCGTACAATGAGCAGTTCTTC. This codes for CSAPEGLAGVAYNEQFF.

The chain recombines TRBV11-3 with TRBJ2-3; perhaps TRBD2 as D (6 bases). The length of the CDR3 is 14 residues. Trimming pared 3 bases from V and 2 bases from J, leaving 9 bases between. Germline V gene lookup returns CDR1 SGHNT and CDR2 YENEEA. In nucleotides, the CDR3 is TGTGCCAGCAGCTTTCTGGACTACACAGATACGCAGTATTTT. It yields the protein CASSFLDYTDTQYF.

The chain joins TRBV24-1 to TRBJ2-1, with D tentatively TRBD2 (6 bases). The germline CDR1 and CDR2 sequences are KGHDR and SFDVKD. The CDR3 extends over 14 amino acids. V lost 0 bases and J lost 6, with 8 bases in between. The CDR3 spells CATSDLFSGNEQFF. Written as DNA, the CDR3 is TGTGCCACCAGTGATTTGTTTAGCGGCAATGAGCAGTTCTTC.

This chain connects TRBV20-1 to TRBJ2-1; a possible D gene is TRBD2 (6 bases). The V gene lost 0 bases and the J gene lost 10 bases, with 16 bases spanning the gap. Germline CDR1 DFQATT, CDR2 SNEGSKA (reference sequence). This CDR3 comprises 14 residues. CDR3: CSARDQRATIEQFF. The CDR3 DNA reads TGCAGTGCTAGAGATCAGCGGGCGACCATAGAGCAGTTCTTC.

This clonotype showed up many times. The chain uses TRBV10-3 and TRBJ1-1; D is perhaps TRBD1 (5 bases). The ends were cut back, 0 bases at V and 4 bases at J, with 12 bases in the middle. CDR3 length: 15 residues. The germline V gene encodes CDR1 ENHRY and CDR2 SYGVKD. The CDR3 bases are TGTGCCATCAGTGAGTCGACGGGGGTAAGCACTGAAGCTTTCTTT. Its translation: CAISESTGVSTEAFF.

This clonotype was counted at least ten times. The rearrangement uses TRBV3-1 and TRBJ2-7; TRBD2 might be the D (5 bases). The CDR3 has 15 amino acids. V lost 4 bases and J lost 2, with 15 bases in between. The germline gives CDR1 LGHDT, CDR2 YNNKEL (reference sequence). The CDR3 reads CASSPLLRETYEQYF. In DNA form, the CDR3 reads TGTGCCAGCAGCCCCCTCTTGAGGGAGACCTACGAGCAGTACTTC.

At least ten counts were recorded for this clonotype. This chain uses TRBV4-1 with TRBJ1-5; D uncertain. V lost 4 bases, J lost 0 bases, and 10 bases lay in between. This CDR3 spans 15 amino acids. In germline, CDR1 is MGHRA, CDR2 YSYEKL. The CDR3 here is CASSPHPYSNQPQHF. The DNA for the CDR3 is TGCGCCAGCAGCCCGCATCCTTATAGCAATCAGCCCCAGCATTTT.

CDR3 sequence reads: CSVASHLATDTQYF. CDR3 DNA: TGCAGCGTTGCCAGTCACCTAGCAACAGATACGCAGTATTTT. The chain is built from TRBV29-1 and TRBJ2-3; perhaps TRBD2 as D (5 bases). Germline V gene sequence: CDR1 SQVTM, CDR2 ANQGSEA. V lost 4 bases, J lost 3 bases, and 14 bases lay in between. The CDR3 length is 14 residues.

As for this clonotype: The junction differs from germline at one of its ends, possibly a read error. The chain has TRBV7-7 and TRBJ2-1, with 7 bases identical to TRBD2. The germline gives CDR1 SSHAT, CDR2 FNYEAQ (reference sequence). The length of the CDR3 is 12 residues. CDR3 in amino acids: CASSPGTNEQSF. The CDR3 DNA reads as TGTGCTAGCAGTCCCGGGACTAATGAGCAGTCCTTC. The full variable domain, rest sourced from reference TRBV7-7 and TRBJ2-1, is GAGVSQSPRYKVTKRGQDVTLRCDPISSHATLYWYQQALGQGPEFLTYFNYEAQPDKSGLPSDRFSAERPEGSISTLTIQRTEQRDSAMYRCASSPGTNEQSFGPGTRLTVL.

The table lists this clonotype with a few counts. The genes are TRBV30 and TRBJ2-5; TRBD2 matches at 7 bases. Germline V gene lookup returns CDR1 GTSNPN and CDR2 SVGIG (reference sequence). V shed 1 base and J 5 bases; nucleotides not matched to a gene: 4. This CDR3 has 13 residues. The CDR3 spells CAWSGGGVETQYF. CDR3 DNA sequence: TGTGCCTGGAGTGGGGGAGGGGTTGAGACCCAGTACTTC.

The table lists this clonotype with a few counts. The CDR3 loop reads CASSFPTSGNTGELFF. The CDR3 region has the DNA TGTGCCAGCAGTTTCCCCACTAGCGGGAACACCGGGGAGCTGTTTTTT. The chain couples TRBV28 to TRBJ2-2; TRBD2 aligns across 8 bases. Trimming at V came to 3 bases and at J to 1 base, leaving 4 bases not matched to a gene. The germline gives CDR1 MDHEN, CDR2 SYDVKM. The CDR3 consists of 16 residues.

The chain is built from TRBV5-6 and TRBJ2-7; no clear D. V lost 4 bases to trimming and J lost 2 bases, with 4 bases between them. The germline gives CDR1 SGHDT, CDR2 YYEEEE. CDR3 length: 11 amino acids. The CDR3 DNA reads as TGTGCCAGCAGCGAGCCCTACGAGCAGTACTTC. It specifies CASSEPYEQYF.

This chain links TRBV2 with TRBJ1-5; D is possibly TRBD1 (6 bases). Germline assignment: CDR1 SNHLY and CDR2 FYNNEI. Trimming pared 4 bases from V and 5 bases from J, leaving 12 bases between. This CDR3 contains 14 residues. The CDR3 loop reads CASSGGGTYQPQHF. The CDR3 nucleotides read TGTGCCAGCAGTGGAGGGGGGACCTATCAGCCCCAGCATTTT.

The rearrangement joins TRBV11-2 to TRBJ2-1; 7 bases line up with TRBD2. The CDR3 spans 16 residues. The V gene's germline CDR1 is SGHAT and CDR2 FQNNGV. J was trimmed by 3 bases and V by 8 bases; bases with no gene match: 13. In DNA, the CDR3 is TGTGCCAGCGGGTTAAGCGGCGGGGGTTACTACAATGAGCAGTTCTTC. Its protein product is CASGLSGGGYYNEQFF.

J is TRBJ2-5 and V is TRBV7-2; no definite D call. V shed 3 bases and J shed 5 bases, with 10 bases lying between them. There are 13 residues in the CDR3. Germline V gene sequence: CDR1 SGHTA, CDR2 FQGNSA. CDR3 region: CASSLGLRETQYF. The CDR3 region has the DNA TGTGCCAGCAGCTTGGGCCTTAGGGAGACCCAGTACTTC.

J is TRBJ2-7 and V is TRBV7-9; no firm D call. The germline V gene encodes CDR1 SEHNR and CDR2 FQNEAQ (reference sequence). The CDR3 extends over 12 amino acids. V gave up 9 bases and J gave up 0 bases, with 9 bases separating them. CDR3 sequence (DNA): TGTGCCAGTTTGACAAGCTCCTACGAGCAGTACTTC. As protein: CASLTSSYEQYF.

This chain uses TRBV11-2 with TRBJ2-3; 9 positions match TRBD2. Germline V gene data show CDR1 as SGHAT and CDR2 as FQNNGV. J was trimmed by 1 base and V by 5 bases; bases with no gene match: 4. The CDR3 runs 15 residues. The CDR3 nucleotides read TGTGCCAGCAGCCTCTGGACTAGCGGCACAGATACGCAGTATTTT. Protein product: CASSLWTSGTDTQYF. The full variable domain, in which reference TRBV11-2 and TRBJ2-3 provide the parts outside the CDR3, is EAGVAQSPRYKIIEKRQSVAFWCNPISGHATLYWYQQILGQGPKLLIQFQNNGVVDDSQLPKDRFSAERLKGVDSTLKIQPAKLEDSAVYLCASSLWTSGTDTQYFGPGTRLTVL.

V is TRBV24-1 and J is TRBJ2-3; perhaps TRBD2 as D (6 bases). The CDR3 totals 16 residues. Trimming left V 3 bases short and J 1 base short, with 13 bases between. CDR1 is KGHDR, CDR2 SFDVKD, per germline. CDR3 bases: TGTGCCACCAGTGATGCGACTAGAAAACGCACAGATACGCAGTATTTT. It translates to CATSDATRKRTDTQYF.

This chain links TRBV24-1 with TRBJ2-5; no definite D call. V lost 4 bases and J lost 0, with 11 bases in between. CDR1 KGHDR and CDR2 SFDVKD come from the germline V gene. This CDR3 region has 15 residues. The CDR3 region has the DNA TGTGCCACCAGTGAGGCAGCGATGTACCAAGAGACCCAGTACTTC. This gives the protein CATSEAAMYQETQYF.

The chain uses TRBV7-3 and TRBJ2-1; D call uncertain. The V and J ends lost 5 bases and 5 bases respectively, with 7 bases between them. Germline loops: CDR1 SGHTA, CDR2 FQGTGA. The CDR3 has 12 amino acids. The CDR3 DNA is TGTGCCAGCAGCGCGCCTGACAATGAGCAGTTCTTC. Translated, it gives CASSAPDNEQFF.

This clonotype came up many times. This chain joins TRBV7-8 and TRBJ2-5, with D perhaps TRBD1 (5 bases). Per the germline V gene, CDR1 is SGHVS and CDR2 is FQNEAQ. V was pared by 1 base and J by 1 base, with 7 bases between. CDR3 length: 14 amino acids. For the CDR3, the DNA is TGTGCCAGCAGCTTAGGCAGGGCCCAAGAGACCCAGTACTTC. It translates to CASSLGRAQETQYF.

This chain uses TRBV11-1 with TRBJ2-1; 12 bases are a match to TRBD2. V lost 5 bases and J lost 4; bases outside the gene matches: 9. The CDR3 has 17 residues. Germline loops: CDR1 SGHAT, CDR2 FQDESV (reference sequence). For the CDR3, the DNA is TGTGCCAGCAGCCCCCGACTAGCGGGAGAGTGGTACAATGAGCAGTTCTTC. Its translation: CASSPRLAGEWYNEQFF.

V gene TRBV18 combines with J gene TRBJ1-2; D is unclear. The germline V gene encodes CDR1 KGHSH and CDR2 LQKENI. Trimming removed 1 base from V and 1 base from J, with 10 bases in between. The CDR3 length is 15 residues. The CDR3 DNA reads as TGTGCCAGCTCACCACAGCTACAGAATAACTATGGCTACACCTTC. This encodes CASSPQLQNNYGYTF.

J is TRBJ1-2 and V is TRBV6-1, with a tentative D call TRBD1 (6 bases). Germline CDR1 is MNHNS and CDR2 is SASEGT. This CDR3 has 12 amino acids. The V and J ends lost 3 bases and 7 bases respectively, with 9 bases between them. DNA for the CDR3: TGTGCCAGCAGTGACCTACAGGGTGGCTACACCTTC. Protein product: CASSDLQGGYTF.